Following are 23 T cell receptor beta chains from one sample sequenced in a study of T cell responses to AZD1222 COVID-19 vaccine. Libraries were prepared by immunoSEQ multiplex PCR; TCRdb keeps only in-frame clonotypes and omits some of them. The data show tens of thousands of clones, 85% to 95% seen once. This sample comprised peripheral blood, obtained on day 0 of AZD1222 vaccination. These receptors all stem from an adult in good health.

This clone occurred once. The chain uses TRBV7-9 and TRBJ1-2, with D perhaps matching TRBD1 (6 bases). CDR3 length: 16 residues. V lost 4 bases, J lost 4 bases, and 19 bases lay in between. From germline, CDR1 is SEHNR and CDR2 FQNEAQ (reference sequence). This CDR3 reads CASSSSTGTRSYGYTF. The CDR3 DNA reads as TGTGCCAGCAGCTCATCTACAGGGACTCGGAGCTATGGCTACACCTTC.

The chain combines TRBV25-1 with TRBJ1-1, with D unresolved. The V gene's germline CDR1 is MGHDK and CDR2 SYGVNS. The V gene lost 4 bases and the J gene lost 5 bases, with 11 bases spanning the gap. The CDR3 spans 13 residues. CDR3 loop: CASSVLTRTEAFF. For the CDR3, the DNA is TGTGCCAGCAGTGTGTTGACCCGTACTGAAGCTTTCTTT.

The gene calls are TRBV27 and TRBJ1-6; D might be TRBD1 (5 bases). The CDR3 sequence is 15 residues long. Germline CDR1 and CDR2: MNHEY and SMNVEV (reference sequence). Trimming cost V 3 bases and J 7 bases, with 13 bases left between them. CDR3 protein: CASSFEGLKNSPLHF. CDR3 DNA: TGTGCCAGCAGTTTCGAGGGGCTTAAAAATTCACCCCTCCACTTT.

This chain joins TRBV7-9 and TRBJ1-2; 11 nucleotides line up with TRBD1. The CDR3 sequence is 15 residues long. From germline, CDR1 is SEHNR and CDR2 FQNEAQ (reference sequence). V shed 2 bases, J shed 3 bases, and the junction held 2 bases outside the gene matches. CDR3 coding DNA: TGTGCCAGCAGCTTATGGACAGGGGGCGACTATGGCTACACCTTC. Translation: CASSLWTGGDYGYTF.

The CDR3 DNA reads TGCGCCAGCAGCTCGTACAGGGGATCCTACGAGCAGTACTTC. Translating gives CASSSYRGSYEQYF. V usage is TRBV5-1 and J usage is TRBJ2-7, with 7 bases that match TRBD1. V shed 3 bases, J shed 1 base, and the junction held 4 bases outside the gene matches. This CDR3 has 14 residues. Per germline, CDR1 SGHRS and CDR2 YFSETQ.

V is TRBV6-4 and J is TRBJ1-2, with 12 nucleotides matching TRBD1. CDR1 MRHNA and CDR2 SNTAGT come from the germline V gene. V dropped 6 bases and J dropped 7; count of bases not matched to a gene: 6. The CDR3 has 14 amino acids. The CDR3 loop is CASSRGQGAGGYTF. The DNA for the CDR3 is TGTGCCAGCAGCCGGGGACAGGGGGCTGGTGGCTACACCTTC.

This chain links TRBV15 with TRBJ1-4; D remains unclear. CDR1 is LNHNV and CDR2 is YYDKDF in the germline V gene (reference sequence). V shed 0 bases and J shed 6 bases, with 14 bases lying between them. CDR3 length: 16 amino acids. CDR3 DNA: TGTGCCACCAGCAGAGATCAAGGGCCTCTAGATGAAAAACTGTTTTTT. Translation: CATSRDQGPLDEKLFF.

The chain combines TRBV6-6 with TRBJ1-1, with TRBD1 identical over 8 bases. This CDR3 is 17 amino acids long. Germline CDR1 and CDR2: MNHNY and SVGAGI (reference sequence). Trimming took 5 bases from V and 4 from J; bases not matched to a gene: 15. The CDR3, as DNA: TGTGCCAGCAGTCACATATCAGGGGGCCAAAGGGGCACTGAAGCTTTCTTT. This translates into CASSHISGGQRGTEAFF.

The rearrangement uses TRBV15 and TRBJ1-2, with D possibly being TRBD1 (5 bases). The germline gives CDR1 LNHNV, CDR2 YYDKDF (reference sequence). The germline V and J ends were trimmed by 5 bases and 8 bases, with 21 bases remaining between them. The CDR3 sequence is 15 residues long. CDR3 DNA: TGTGCCACCAGCGAGTGGCCTGGGACCCCGGGGGGCTACACCTTC. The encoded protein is CATSEWPGTPGGYTF.

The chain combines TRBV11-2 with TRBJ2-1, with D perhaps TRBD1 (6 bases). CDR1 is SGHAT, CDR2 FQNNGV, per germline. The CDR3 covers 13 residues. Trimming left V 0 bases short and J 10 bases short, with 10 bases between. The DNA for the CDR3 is TGTGCCAGCAGCTTAGAAGGGGGTCGGGAGCAGTTCTTC. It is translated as CASSLEGGREQFF.

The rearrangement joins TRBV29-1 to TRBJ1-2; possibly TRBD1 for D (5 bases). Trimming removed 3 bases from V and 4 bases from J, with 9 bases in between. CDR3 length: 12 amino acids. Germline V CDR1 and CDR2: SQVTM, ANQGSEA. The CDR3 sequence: CSVDSGTYGYTF. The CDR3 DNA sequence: TGCAGCGTTGATTCCGGGACCTATGGCTACACCTTC.

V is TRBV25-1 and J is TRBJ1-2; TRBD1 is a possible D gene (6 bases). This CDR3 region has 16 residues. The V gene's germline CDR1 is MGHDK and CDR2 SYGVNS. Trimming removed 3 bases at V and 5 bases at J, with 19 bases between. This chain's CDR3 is CASSDTSGGFPYGYTF. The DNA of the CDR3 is TGTGCCAGCAGTGATACCTCGGGGGGCTTCCCTTATGGCTACACCTTC.

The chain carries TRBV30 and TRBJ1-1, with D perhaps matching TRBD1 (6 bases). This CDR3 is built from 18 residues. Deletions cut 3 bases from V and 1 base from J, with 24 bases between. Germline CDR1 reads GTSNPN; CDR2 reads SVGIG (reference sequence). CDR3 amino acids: CAWSQLQGVKPKNTEAFF. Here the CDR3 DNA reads TGTGCCTGGAGCCAATTACAGGGAGTCAAACCTAAGAACACTGAAGCTTTCTTT.

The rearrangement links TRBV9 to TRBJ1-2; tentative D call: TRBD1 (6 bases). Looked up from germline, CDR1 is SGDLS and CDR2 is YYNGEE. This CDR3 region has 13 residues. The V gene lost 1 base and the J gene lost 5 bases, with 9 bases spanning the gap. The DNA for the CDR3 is TGTGCCAGCAGCGTAAGGACAGTTTATGGCTACACCTTC. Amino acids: CASSVRTVYGYTF.

CDR3 nucleotide sequence: TGTGCCACCAGTGATCGGACTAGCGGGGGGGCAGCCGGGGAGCTGTTTTTT. Residues: CATSDRTSGGAAGELFF. The V call is TRBV24-1, the J call TRBJ2-2; 15 bases agree with TRBD2. J gave up 6 bases and V 3 bases, and 4 bases lay outside the gene matches. Germline values: CDR1 KGHDR, CDR2 SFDVKD. The CDR3 contains 17 residues.

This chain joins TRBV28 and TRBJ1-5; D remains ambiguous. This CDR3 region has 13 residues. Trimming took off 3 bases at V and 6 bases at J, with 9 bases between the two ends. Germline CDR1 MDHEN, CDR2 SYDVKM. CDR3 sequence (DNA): TGTGCCAGCAGTTTGTACGGGTCTCAGCCCCAGCATTTT. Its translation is CASSLYGSQPQHF.

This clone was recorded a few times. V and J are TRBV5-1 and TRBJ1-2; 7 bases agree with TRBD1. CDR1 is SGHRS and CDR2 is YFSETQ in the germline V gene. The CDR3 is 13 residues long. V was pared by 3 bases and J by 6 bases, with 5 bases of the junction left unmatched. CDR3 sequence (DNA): TGCGCCAGCAGCTCTGGACAGGATCATGGCTACACCTTC. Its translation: CASSSGQDHGYTF.

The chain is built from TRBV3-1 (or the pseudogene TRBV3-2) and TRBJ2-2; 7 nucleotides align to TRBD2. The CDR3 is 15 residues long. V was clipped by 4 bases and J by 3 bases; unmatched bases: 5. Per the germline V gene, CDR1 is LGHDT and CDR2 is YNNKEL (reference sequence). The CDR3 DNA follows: TGTGCCAGCAGCCGGAGCGGGGTCGACACCGGGGAGCTGTTTTTT. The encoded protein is CASSRSGVDTGELFF.

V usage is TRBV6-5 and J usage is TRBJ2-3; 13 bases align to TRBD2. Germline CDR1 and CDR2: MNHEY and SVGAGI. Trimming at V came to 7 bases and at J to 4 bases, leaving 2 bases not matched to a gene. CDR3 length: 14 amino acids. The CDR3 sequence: CASKGTSGADTQYF. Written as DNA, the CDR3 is TGTGCCAGCAAGGGGACTAGCGGGGCAGATACGCAGTATTTT.

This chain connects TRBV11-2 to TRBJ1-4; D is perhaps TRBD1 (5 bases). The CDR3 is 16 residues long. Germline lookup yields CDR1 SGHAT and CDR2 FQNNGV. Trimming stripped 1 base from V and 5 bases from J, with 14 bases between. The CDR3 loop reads CASSLGSGTRNEKLFF. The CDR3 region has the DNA TGTGCCAGCAGCTTAGGCTCCGGGACTCGAAATGAAAAACTGTTTTTT.

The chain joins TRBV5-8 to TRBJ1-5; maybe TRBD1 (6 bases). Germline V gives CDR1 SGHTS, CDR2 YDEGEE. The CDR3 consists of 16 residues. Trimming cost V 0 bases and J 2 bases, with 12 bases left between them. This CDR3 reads CASSLGGGVGNQPQHF. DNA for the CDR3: TGTGCCAGCAGCTTGGGAGGGGGGGTTGGCAATCAGCCCCAGCATTTT.

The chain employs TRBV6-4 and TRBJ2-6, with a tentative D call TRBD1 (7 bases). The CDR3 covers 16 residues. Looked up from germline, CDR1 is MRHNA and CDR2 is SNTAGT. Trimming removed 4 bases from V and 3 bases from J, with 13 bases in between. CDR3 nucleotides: TGTGCCAGCAGTGGACAGGGAGGTTTTGGGGCCAACGTCCTGACTTTC. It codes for CASSGQGGFGANVLTF.

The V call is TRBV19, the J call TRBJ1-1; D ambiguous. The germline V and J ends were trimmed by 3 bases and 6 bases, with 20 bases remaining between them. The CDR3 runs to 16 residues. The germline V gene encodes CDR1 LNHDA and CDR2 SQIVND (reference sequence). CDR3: CASSIVGEGPYAEAFF. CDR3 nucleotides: TGTGCCAGTAGTATCGTTGGAGAGGGTCCTTACGCTGAAGCTTTCTTT.